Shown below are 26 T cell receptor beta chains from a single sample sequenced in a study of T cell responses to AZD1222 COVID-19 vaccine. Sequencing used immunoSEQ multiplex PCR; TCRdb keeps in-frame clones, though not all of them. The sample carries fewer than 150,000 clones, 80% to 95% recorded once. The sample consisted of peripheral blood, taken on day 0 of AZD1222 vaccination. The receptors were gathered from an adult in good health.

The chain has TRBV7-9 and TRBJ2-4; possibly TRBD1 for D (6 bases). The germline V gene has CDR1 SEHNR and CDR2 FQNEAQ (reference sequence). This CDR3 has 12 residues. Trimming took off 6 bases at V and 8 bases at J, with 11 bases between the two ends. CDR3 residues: CASSHRVDIQYF. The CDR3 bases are TGTGCCAGCAGTCACAGGGTTGACATTCAGTACTTC.

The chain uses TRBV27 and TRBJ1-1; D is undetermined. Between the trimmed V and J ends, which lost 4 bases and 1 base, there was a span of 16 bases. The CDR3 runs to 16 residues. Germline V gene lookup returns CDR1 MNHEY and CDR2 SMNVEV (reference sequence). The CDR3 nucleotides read TGTGCCAGCAGTTCCACCCGTGTGGGGAGGAACACTGAAGCTTTCTTT. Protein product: CASSSTRVGRNTEAFF.

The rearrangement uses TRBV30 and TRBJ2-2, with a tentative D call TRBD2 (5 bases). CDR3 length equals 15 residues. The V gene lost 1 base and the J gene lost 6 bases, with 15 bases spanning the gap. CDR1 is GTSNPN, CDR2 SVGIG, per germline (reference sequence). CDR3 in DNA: TGTGCCTGGAGTGATGGCAGGCACGGGGCCGGGGAGCTGTTTTTT. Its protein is CAWSDGRHGAGELFF.

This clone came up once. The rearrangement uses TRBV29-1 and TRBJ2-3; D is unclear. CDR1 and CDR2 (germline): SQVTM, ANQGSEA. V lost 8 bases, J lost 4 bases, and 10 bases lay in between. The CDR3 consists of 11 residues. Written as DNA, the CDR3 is TGCAGCCTCGAGGCGGCAGATACGCAGTATTTT. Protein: CSLEAADTQYF.

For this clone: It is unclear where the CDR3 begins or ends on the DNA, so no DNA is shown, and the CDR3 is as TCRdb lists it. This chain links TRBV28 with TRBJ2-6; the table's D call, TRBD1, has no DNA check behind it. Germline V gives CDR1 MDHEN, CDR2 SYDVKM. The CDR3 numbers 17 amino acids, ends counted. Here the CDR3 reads CASSSSGQSSGANVLTF.

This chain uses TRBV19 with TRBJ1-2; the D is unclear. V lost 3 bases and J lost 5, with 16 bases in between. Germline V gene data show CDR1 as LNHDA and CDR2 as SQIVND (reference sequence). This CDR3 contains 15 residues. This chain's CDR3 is CASSMDARSFYGYTF. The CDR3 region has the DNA TGTGCCAGTAGTATGGACGCCCGATCATTTTATGGCTACACCTTC.

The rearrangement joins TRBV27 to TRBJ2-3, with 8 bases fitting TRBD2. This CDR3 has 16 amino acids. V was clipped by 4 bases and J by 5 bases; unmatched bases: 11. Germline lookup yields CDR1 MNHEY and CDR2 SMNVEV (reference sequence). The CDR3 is CASSSYSGTEGDTQYF. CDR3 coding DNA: TGTGCCAGCAGTTCCTATAGCGGGACGGAGGGAGATACGCAGTATTTT.

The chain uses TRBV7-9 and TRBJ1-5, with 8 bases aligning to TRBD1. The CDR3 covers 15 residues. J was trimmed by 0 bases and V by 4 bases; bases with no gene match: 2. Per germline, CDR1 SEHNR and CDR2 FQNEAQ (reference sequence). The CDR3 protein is CASSSDRDSNQPQHF. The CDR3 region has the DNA TGTGCCAGCAGCTCGGACAGGGATAGCAATCAGCCCCAGCATTTT.

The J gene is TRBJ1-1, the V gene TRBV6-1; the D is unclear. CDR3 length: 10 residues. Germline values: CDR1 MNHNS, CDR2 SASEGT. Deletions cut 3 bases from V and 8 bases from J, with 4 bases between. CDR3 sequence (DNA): TGTGCCAGCAGTGATGGGGAAGCTTTCTTT. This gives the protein CASSDGEAFF.

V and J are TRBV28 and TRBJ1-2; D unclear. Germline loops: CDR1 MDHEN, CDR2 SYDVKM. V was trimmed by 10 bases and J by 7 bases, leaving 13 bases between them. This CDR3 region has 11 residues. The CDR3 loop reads CAIRIAVGYTF. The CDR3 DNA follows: TGTGCCATCCGGATTGCGGTTGGCTACACCTTC.

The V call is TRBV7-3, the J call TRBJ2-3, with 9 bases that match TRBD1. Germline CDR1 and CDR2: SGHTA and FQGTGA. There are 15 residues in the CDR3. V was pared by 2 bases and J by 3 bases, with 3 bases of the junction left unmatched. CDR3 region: CASSLWDRVTDTQYF. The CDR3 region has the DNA TGTGCCAGCAGCTTATGGGACAGGGTTACAGATACGCAGTATTTT.

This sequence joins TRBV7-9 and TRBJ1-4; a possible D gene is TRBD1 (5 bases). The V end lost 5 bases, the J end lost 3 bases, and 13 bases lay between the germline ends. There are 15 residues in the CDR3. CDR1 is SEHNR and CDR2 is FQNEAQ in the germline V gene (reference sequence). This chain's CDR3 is CASSRLGTANEKLFF. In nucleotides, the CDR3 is TGTGCCAGCAGCCGGCTTGGGACGGCTAATGAAAAACTGTTTTTT.

In DNA form, the CDR3 reads TGTGCCAGCAGCAAAGGGTCTAGCGGGAGCCATCCGAGTGGCGCCAAAAACATTCAGTACTTC. Protein product: CASSKGSSGSHPSGAKNIQYF. The chain carries TRBV21-1 and TRBJ2-4; the DNA was not used to check the table's D call, TRBD2. TRBV21-1 is a pseudogene segment. The length of the CDR3 is 21 residues.

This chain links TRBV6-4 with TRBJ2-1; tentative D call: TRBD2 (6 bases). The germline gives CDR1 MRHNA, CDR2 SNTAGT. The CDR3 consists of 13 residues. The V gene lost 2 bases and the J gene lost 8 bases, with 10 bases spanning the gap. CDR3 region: CASSDQEGYEQFF. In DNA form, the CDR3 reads TGTGCCAGCAGTGACCAGGAGGGCTATGAGCAGTTCTTC.

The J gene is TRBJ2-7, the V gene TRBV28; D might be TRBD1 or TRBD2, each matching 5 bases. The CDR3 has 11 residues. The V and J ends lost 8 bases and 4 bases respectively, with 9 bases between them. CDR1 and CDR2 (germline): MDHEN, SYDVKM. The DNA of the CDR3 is TGTGCCAGCCTGAGGGGTTACGAGCAGTACTTC. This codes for CASLRGYEQYF.

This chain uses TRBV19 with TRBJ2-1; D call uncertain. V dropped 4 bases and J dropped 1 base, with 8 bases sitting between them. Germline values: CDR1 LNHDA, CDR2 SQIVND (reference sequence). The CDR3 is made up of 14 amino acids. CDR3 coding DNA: TGTGCCAGTAGTAGGGAAATTTCCTACAATGAGCAGTTCTTC. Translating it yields CASSREISYNEQFF.

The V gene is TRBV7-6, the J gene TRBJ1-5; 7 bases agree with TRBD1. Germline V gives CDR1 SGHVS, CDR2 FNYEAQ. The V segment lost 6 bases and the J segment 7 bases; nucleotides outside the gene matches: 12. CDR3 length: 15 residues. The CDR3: CASSPGTASGQPQHF. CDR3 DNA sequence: TGTGCCAGCAGTCCCGGGACAGCTTCAGGACAGCCCCAGCATTTT. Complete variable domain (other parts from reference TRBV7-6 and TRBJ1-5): GAGVSQSPRYKVTKRGQDVALRCDPISGHVSLYWYRQALGQGPEFLTYFNYEAQQDKSGLPNDRFSAERPEGSISTLTIQRTEQRDSAMYRCASSPGTASGQPQHFGDGTRLSIL.

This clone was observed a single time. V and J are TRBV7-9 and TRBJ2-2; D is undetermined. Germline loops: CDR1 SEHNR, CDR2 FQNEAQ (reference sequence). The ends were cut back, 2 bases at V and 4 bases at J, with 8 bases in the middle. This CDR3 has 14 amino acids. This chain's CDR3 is CASSLIGATGELFF. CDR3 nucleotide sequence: TGTGCCAGCAGCTTAATCGGCGCCACCGGGGAGCTGTTTTTT.

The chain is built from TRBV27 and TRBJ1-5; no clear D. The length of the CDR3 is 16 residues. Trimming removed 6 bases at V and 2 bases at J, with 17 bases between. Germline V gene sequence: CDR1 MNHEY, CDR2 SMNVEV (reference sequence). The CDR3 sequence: CASSLYRSLGNQPQHF. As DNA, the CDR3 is TGTGCCAGCAGCTTGTATCGGTCCCTTGGCAATCAGCCCCAGCATTTT.

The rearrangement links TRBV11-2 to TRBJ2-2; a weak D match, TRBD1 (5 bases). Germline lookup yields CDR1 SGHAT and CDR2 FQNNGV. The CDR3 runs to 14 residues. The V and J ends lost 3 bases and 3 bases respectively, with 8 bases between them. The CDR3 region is CASSFPRDTGELFF. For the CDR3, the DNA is TGTGCCAGCAGCTTCCCCAGGGACACCGGGGAGCTGTTTTTT.

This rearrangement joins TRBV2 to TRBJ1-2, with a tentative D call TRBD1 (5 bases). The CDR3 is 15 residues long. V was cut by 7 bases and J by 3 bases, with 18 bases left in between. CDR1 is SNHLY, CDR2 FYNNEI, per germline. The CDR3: CASNRVGVSDYGYTF. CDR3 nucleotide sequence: TGTGCCAGCAATCGAGTAGGGGTTAGCGACTATGGCTACACCTTC.

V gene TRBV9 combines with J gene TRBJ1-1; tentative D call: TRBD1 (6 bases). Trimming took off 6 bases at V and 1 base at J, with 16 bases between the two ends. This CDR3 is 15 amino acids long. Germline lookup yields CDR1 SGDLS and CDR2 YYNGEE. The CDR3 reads CASNRGAARNTEAFF. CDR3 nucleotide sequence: TGTGCCAGCAATAGGGGGGCGGCCCGGAACACTGAAGCTTTCTTT.

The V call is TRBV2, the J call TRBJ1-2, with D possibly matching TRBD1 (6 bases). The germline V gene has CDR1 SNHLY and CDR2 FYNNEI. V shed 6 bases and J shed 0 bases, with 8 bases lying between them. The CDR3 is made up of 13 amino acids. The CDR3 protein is CASRQGPNYGYTF. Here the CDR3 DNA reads TGTGCCAGCAGACAGGGCCCTAACTATGGCTACACCTTC.

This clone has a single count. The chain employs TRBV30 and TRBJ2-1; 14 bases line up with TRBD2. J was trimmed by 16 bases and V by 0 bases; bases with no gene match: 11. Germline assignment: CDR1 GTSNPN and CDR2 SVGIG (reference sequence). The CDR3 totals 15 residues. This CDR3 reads CAWSVLGLAGGRLFF. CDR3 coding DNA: TGTGCCTGGAGTGTACTTGGACTAGCGGGAGGCCGCCTCTTCTTC.

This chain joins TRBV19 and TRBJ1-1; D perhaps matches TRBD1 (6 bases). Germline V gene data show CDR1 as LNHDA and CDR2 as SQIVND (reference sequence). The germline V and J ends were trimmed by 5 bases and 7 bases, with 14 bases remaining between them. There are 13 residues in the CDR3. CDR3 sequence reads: CASSPRTVVEAFF. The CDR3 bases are TGTGCCAGTAGTCCCCGGACAGTAGTTGAAGCTTTCTTT.

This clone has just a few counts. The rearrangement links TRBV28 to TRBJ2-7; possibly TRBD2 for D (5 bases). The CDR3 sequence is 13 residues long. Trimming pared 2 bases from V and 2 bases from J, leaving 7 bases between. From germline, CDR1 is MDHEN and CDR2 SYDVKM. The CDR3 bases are TGTGCCAGCAGTTTAGGGAGCCCCTACGAGCAGTACTTC. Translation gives CASSLGSPYEQYF. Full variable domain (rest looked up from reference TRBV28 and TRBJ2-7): DVKVTQSSRYLVKRTGEKVFLECVQDMDHENMFWYRQDPGLGLRLIYFSYDVKMKEKGDIPEGYSVSREKKERFSLILESASTNQTSMYLCASSLGSPYEQYFGPGTRLTVT.